The 25 T cell receptor beta chains presented below share a single source sample, sequenced in a study of PD-L1 blockade in urothelial cancer. The time point is: pretreatment peripheral blood. The assay was immunoSEQ multiplex PCR, and TCRdb's table has in-frame clones only and misses some. Seen here are about 43,000 clones, around 82% observed once, and the top ten hold under 20%. Material: PBMCs, obtained around atezolizumab (anti-PD-L1) treatment. The receptors here all came from a man in his 60s with urothelial cancer.

This clone was detected only once. The CDR3 bases are TGCGCCAGCAGCATGGGACAGGGGGCGAAAGAGCAGTACTTC. It translates to CASSMGQGAKEQYF. This chain connects TRBV5-1 to TRBJ2-7, with 12 nucleotides matching TRBD1. This CDR3 is built from 14 residues. The germline gives CDR1 SGHRS, CDR2 YFSETQ. Germline trimming cut 4 bases from V and 7 bases from J; bases unmatched to any gene: 6.

This clone turned up a few times. V and J are TRBV28 and TRBJ1-5, with 7 positions matching TRBD1. The CDR3 covers 16 residues. The V gene end was trimmed by 5 bases and the J gene end by 5 bases; junction bases not matched to a gene: 12. Germline V CDR1 and CDR2: MDHEN, SYDVKM. CDR3 in amino acids: CASSTRRQGLYQPQHF. CDR3 in DNA: TGTGCCAGCAGTACCCGTCGACAGGGTCTTTATCAGCCCCAGCATTTT. Filled out from reference TRBV28 and TRBJ1-5, the complete variable domain reads DVKVTQSSRYLVKRTGEKVFLECVQDMDHENMFWYRQDPGLGLRLIYFSYDVKMKEKGDIPEGYSVSREKKERFSLILESASTNQTSMYLCASSTRRQGLYQPQHFGDGTRLSIL.

The chain carries TRBV27 and TRBJ2-7; D may be TRBD1 (5 bases). The CDR3 length is 14 residues. The V and J ends lost 7 bases and 1 base respectively, with 14 bases between them. Germline V gene lookup returns CDR1 MNHEY and CDR2 SMNVEV (reference sequence). CDR3 nucleotides: TGTGCCAGCACCTCACCCGACAGATCCTACGAGCAGTACTTC. Protein: CASTSPDRSYEQYF.

Only a few counts were recorded for this clone. The genes are TRBV25-1 and TRBJ2-5; possible D gene TRBD1, 6 bases. CDR1 and CDR2 (germline): MGHDK, SYGVNS. Trimming removed 3 bases from V and 2 bases from J, with 10 bases in between. The length of the CDR3 is 14 residues. CDR3 protein: CASSDFRGQETQYF. DNA for the CDR3: TGTGCCAGCAGTGATTTTAGGGGGCAAGAGACCCAGTACTTC.

The chain recombines TRBV7-8 with TRBJ2-3, with TRBD2 as a possible D gene (5 bases). The V end lost 4 bases, the J end lost 3 bases, and 11 bases lay between the germline ends. This CDR3 is built from 14 residues. CDR1 is SGHVS and CDR2 is FQNEAQ in the germline V gene. The CDR3: CASSYVARTDTQYF. In nucleotides, the CDR3 is TGTGCCAGCAGCTACGTAGCGAGAACAGATACGCAGTATTTT.

This chain joins TRBV27 and TRBJ2-1; 9 bases are a match to TRBD2. Per the germline V gene, CDR1 is MNHEY and CDR2 is SMNVEV (reference sequence). Trimming cost V 3 bases and J 5 bases; bases outside gene matches: 8. The CDR3 consists of 16 residues. The CDR3 is CASSFLASGEDNEQFF. For the CDR3, the DNA is TGTGCCAGCAGTTTTCTTGCTAGCGGGGAAGACAATGAGCAGTTCTTC.

The rearrangement uses TRBV5-1 and TRBJ2-3; possible D gene TRBD1, 6 bases. The CDR3 covers 16 residues. Germline CDR1 SGHRS, CDR2 YFSETQ. Trimming pared 4 bases from V and 1 base from J, leaving 16 bases between. The CDR3 region is CASSRALGQGTDTQYF. CDR3 nucleotides: TGCGCCAGCAGCCGGGCCCTGGGACAAGGCACAGATACGCAGTATTTT.

The chain couples TRBV4-3 to TRBJ2-3, with TRBD2 identical over 12 bases. V lost 0 bases, J lost 4 bases, and 2 bases stayed unmatched. Per germline, CDR1 LGHNA and CDR2 YSLEER. CDR3 length equals 16 residues. The CDR3 reads CASSQDLAGGPDTQYF. The CDR3 DNA reads TGCGCCAGCAGCCAAGATCTAGCGGGAGGGCCAGATACGCAGTATTTT.

This clone was detected many times. The chain links TRBV11-2 to TRBJ2-7; 10 nucleotides line up with TRBD1. Germline CDR1 and CDR2: SGHAT and FQNNGV. V was pared by 5 bases and J by 5 bases, with 9 bases of the junction left unmatched. The CDR3 length is 15 residues. The CDR3 loop is CASSMNSGTGDEQYF. DNA for the CDR3: TGTGCCAGCAGCATGAATTCCGGGACAGGGGACGAGCAGTACTTC.

In its sample, this clone was seen once. This sequence joins TRBV28 and TRBJ2-7, with D tentatively TRBD1 (5 bases). The CDR3 consists of 13 residues. V lost 5 bases to trimming and J lost 2 bases, with 10 bases between them. CDR1 is MDHEN and CDR2 is SYDVKM in the germline V gene. The CDR3 loop reads CASSRRTPYEQYF. The CDR3 DNA reads TGTGCCAGCAGTCGGCGGACACCCTACGAGCAGTACTTC.

This chain links TRBV11-2 with TRBJ1-3, with TRBD1 matching 7 bases. Germline assignment: CDR1 SGHAT and CDR2 FQNNGV. The CDR3 is made up of 15 amino acids. V gave up 4 bases and J gave up 2 bases; unmatched junction bases: 5. CDR3 DNA: TGTGCCAGCAGCTCCGGGACAGCGACTGGAAACACCATATATTTT. Amino acid sequence: CASSSGTATGNTIYF.

This clone was seen a few times. This rearrangement joins TRBV29-1 to TRBJ1-2; 7 nucleotides line up with TRBD1. The CDR3 contains 14 residues. Germline loops: CDR1 SQVTM, CDR2 ANQGSEA. V lost 6 bases to trimming and J lost 2 bases; unmatched junction nucleotides: 9. CDR3 in DNA: TGCAGCGTAGGGAAGGAGGGGGCGAACTATGGCTACACCTTC. Residues: CSVGKEGANYGYTF.

This rearrangement joins TRBV7-5 to TRBJ2-2; no check of the table's D call, TRBD2, against the DNA was made. TRBV7-5 is a pseudogene. CDR3 size: 16 residues. Here the CDR3 DNA reads TGTGCCAGAAGCTTCCACCTAAAGCGGGGGACCGGGGAGCTGTTTTTT. It translates to CARSFHLKRGTGELFF.

The chain links TRBV18 to TRBJ2-5; D uncertain. This CDR3 has 15 amino acids. Germline assignment: CDR1 KGHSH and CDR2 LQKENI. V shed 4 bases and J shed 2 bases, with 14 bases lying between them. The CDR3 loop reads CASSLETQQQETQYF. DNA of the CDR3: TGTGCCAGCTCACTTGAAACACAACAGCAAGAGACCCAGTACTTC.

This sequence joins TRBV29-1 and TRBJ2-3; D may be TRBD1 (6 bases). From germline, CDR1 is SQVTM and CDR2 ANQGSEA. V shed 4 bases and J shed 0 bases, with 17 bases lying between them. This CDR3 has 16 residues. The CDR3 DNA sequence: TGCAGCGTTGGTCAGGTCGGGACAACAAGCACAGATACGCAGTATTTT. This encodes CSVGQVGTTSTDTQYF.

The CDR3 here is CASRPGQPYTATNEKLFF. The CDR3 region has the DNA TGCGCCAGCAGACCGGGACAGCCCTATACTGCAACTAATGAAAAACTGTTTTTT. This sequence joins TRBV10-2 and TRBJ1-4; the match to TRBD1 covers 7 bases. Germline CDR1 and CDR2: WSHSY and SAAADI. This CDR3 region has 18 residues. V shed 6 bases and J 0 bases; nucleotides not matched to a gene: 13.

V and J are TRBV4-2 and TRBJ2-5; weak D call: TRBD1 (6 bases). CDR1 LGHNA and CDR2 YNFKEQ come from the germline V gene. CDR3 length: 14 residues. V lost 4 bases to trimming and J lost 4 bases, with 13 bases between them. CDR3: CASSPGELGETQYF. CDR3 DNA sequence: TGTGCCAGCAGCCCAGGGGAGTTAGGAGAGACCCAGTACTTC.

The rearrangement uses TRBV6-1 and TRBJ2-5, with D possibly matching TRBD2 (5 bases). V lost 8 bases, J lost 3 bases, and 10 bases lay in between. The CDR3 is 12 amino acids. Germline V gene data show CDR1 as MNHNS and CDR2 as SASEGT. CDR3 bases: TGTGCCAGCCCCTCGAGGGAAGAGACCCAGTACTTC. Encoded protein: CASPSREETQYF.

The V gene is TRBV15, the J gene TRBJ2-2; D possibly corresponds to TRBD2 (7 bases). The CDR3 covers 17 residues. With 0 bases removed from V and 3 bases from J, the gap between germline ends came to 14 bases. CDR1 LNHNV and CDR2 YYDKDF come from the germline V gene (reference sequence). The CDR3 DNA reads TGTGCCACCAGCAGAGATCGTGGAGGGGGGGACACCGGGGAGCTGTTTTTT. Protein: CATSRDRGGGDTGELFF.

This chain links TRBV4-2 with TRBJ1-1; 7 positions match TRBD1. The CDR3 is 15 amino acids. The germline CDR1 and CDR2 sequences are LGHNA and YNFKEQ. The J segment lost 2 bases and the V segment lost 0 bases, leaving 3 bases of the junction unmatched. Here the CDR3 reads CASSQDRQGNTEAFF. CDR3 DNA sequence: TGTGCCAGCAGCCAAGATCGACAGGGTAACACTGAAGCTTTCTTT.

This clone was found a few times. This chain uses TRBV18 with TRBJ2-1; perhaps TRBD2 as D (6 bases). V was cut by 3 bases and J by 3 bases, with 15 bases left in between. This CDR3 is built from 16 residues. Looked up from germline, CDR1 is KGHSH and CDR2 is LQKENI. CDR3 amino acids: CASSPGYRGGYNEQFF. DNA for the CDR3: TGTGCCAGCTCACCGGGCTACCGGGGAGGCTACAATGAGCAGTTCTTC.

The J gene is TRBJ2-4, the V gene TRBV28, with TRBD2 matching 13 bases. V dropped 7 bases and J dropped 6; count of bases not matched to a gene: 3. CDR3 size: 14 residues. CDR1 MDHEN and CDR2 SYDVKM come from the germline V gene. This CDR3 reads CASTGLAGVNIQYF. CDR3 sequence (DNA): TGTGCCAGCACCGGACTAGCGGGGGTAAACATTCAGTACTTC.

This clone was recorded once. The chain recombines TRBV5-4 with TRBJ2-2, with D possibly matching TRBD2 (6 bases). The CDR3 runs 15 residues. Germline values: CDR1 SGHNT, CDR2 YYREEE (reference sequence). V lost 0 bases and J 4 bases, leaving 10 bases between the germline ends. The CDR3: CASSLDREFTGELFF. As DNA, the CDR3 is TGTGCCAGCAGCTTGGACCGGGAGTTCACCGGGGAGCTGTTTTTT.

The rearrangement uses TRBV7-9 and TRBJ2-2; D may be TRBD2 (5 bases). V dropped 5 bases and J dropped 4 bases, with 11 bases sitting between them. The germline V gene encodes CDR1 SEHNR and CDR2 FQNEAQ (reference sequence). The CDR3 totals 14 residues. The CDR3: CASSRARGTGELFF. The CDR3, as DNA: TGTGCCAGCAGCCGGGCTCGGGGCACCGGGGAGCTGTTTTTT.

The V call is TRBV4-1, the J call TRBJ2-1; the match to TRBD1 covers 12 bases. This CDR3 has 15 amino acids. Losses at the gene ends were 6 bases for V and 4 bases for J; bases not matched to a gene: 4. Germline V gene lookup returns CDR1 MGHRA and CDR2 YSYEKL. The CDR3 protein is CASRGQGAGYNEQFF. The CDR3 nucleotides read TGCGCCAGCAGGGGACAGGGGGCTGGTTACAATGAGCAGTTCTTC.